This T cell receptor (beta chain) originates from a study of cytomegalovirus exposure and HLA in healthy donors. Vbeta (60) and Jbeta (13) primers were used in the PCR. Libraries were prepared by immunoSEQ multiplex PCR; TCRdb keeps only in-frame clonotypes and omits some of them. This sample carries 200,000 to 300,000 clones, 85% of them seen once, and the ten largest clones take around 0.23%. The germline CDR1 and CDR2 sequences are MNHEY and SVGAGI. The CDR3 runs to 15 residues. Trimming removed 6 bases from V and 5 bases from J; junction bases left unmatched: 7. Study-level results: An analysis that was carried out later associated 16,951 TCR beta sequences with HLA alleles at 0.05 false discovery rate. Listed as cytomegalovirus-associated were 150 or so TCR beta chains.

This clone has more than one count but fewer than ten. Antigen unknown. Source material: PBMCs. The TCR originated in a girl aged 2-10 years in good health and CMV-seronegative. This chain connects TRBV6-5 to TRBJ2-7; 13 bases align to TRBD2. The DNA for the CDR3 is TGTGCCAGCAGCCGGACTAGCGGGAGCTTACACGAGCAGTACTTC. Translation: CASSRTSGSLHEQYF.